The 21 T cell receptor beta chains reported below all come from one sample, sequenced in a study of cytomegalovirus exposure and HLA in healthy donors. Primers: 60 Vbeta forward and 13 Jbeta reverse. TCRdb's copy holds only in-frame clones and misses some; the assay was immunoSEQ multiplex PCR. The sample lists about 160,000 clones, roughly four fifths occurring once. The source material was PBMCs. Receptor source: a man aged 35-49 years in good health and CMV-seronegative.

A single count supports this clone. One base separates it from a far larger clone, so it is likely a read error. The chain links TRBV4-3 to TRBJ1-2, with a tentative D call TRBD1 (5 bases). CDR1 LGHNA and CDR2 YSLEER come from the germline V gene. This CDR3 spans 18 amino acids. The CDR3 DNA reads TGCGCCGGCAGCCAAGTGGCGGGGGATTTCACTCCAAACTATGGCTACACCTTC. Translation: CAGSQVAGDFTPNYGYTF.

The chain uses TRBV29-1 and TRBJ1-1; the D gene is possibly TRBD1 (6 bases). The germline gives CDR1 SQVTM, CDR2 ANQGSEA. The CDR3 is 12 amino acids. V was clipped by 4 bases and J by 1 base, with 7 bases between them. The CDR3 loop is CSVGTANTEAFF. The DNA of the CDR3 is TGCAGCGTTGGGACAGCGAACACTGAAGCTTTCTTT.

The rearrangement uses TRBV5-5 and TRBJ1-4, with TRBD1 matching over 8 bases. The CDR3 totals 17 residues. CDR1 SGHKS and CDR2 YYEKEE come from the germline V gene (reference sequence). V shed 1 base and J 7 bases; nucleotides not matched to a gene: 12. The CDR3 nucleotides read TGTGCCAGCAGCTTGACGGCAGGGGGCAGGGTGGGTGAAAAACTGTTTTTT. Translation: CASSLTAGGRVGEKLFF.

V gene TRBV30 combines with J gene TRBJ1-5; 7 positions match TRBD1. The CDR3 totals 16 residues. V lost 0 bases to trimming and J lost 4 bases; unmatched junction nucleotides: 9. CDR1 is GTSNPN and CDR2 is SVGIG in the germline V gene (reference sequence). The CDR3 DNA follows: TGTGCCTGGAGTGTACCATTGGGACAGCCGAATCAGCCCCAGCATTTT. This encodes CAWSVPLGQPNQPQHF. Combining the CDR3 with reference TRBV30 and TRBJ1-5 gives the whole variable domain SQTIHQWPATLVQPVGSPLSLECTVEGTSNPNLYWYRQAAGRGLQLLFYSVGIGQISSEVPQNLSASRPQDRQFILSSKKLLLSDSGFYLCAWSVPLGQPNQPQHFGDGTRLSIL.

This rearrangement joins TRBV6-5 to TRBJ2-5; 8 bases agree with TRBD2. CDR1 and CDR2 from the germline V gene are MNHEY and SVGAGI. After removal of 3 bases from V and 4 bases from J, the junction contained 10 bases not matched to a gene. This CDR3 has 16 residues. CDR3 bases: TGTGCCAGCAGTTATGAGGTCGGGGGGGCCGTAGAGACCCAGTACTTC. Its translation: CASSYEVGGAVETQYF.

The chain couples TRBV12-5 to TRBJ2-7, with D perhaps matching TRBD1 (6 bases). From germline, CDR1 is LGHNT and CDR2 FRNRAP. V lost 7 bases, J lost 2 bases, and 15 bases lay in between. This CDR3 has 14 amino acids. For the CDR3, the DNA is TGTGCTAGTGCCAGGGGTACGCGGCCCTACGAGCAGTACTTC. Amino acids: CASARGTRPYEQYF.

V usage is TRBV5-6 and J usage is TRBJ2-3; the D gene is possibly TRBD2 (5 bases). The V gene lost 1 base and the J gene lost 1 base, with 10 bases spanning the gap. The CDR3 is 15 residues long. CDR1 is SGHDT, CDR2 YYEEEE, per germline. The CDR3 DNA reads as TGTGCCAGCAGCTTGAGGAGGTATGGCACAGATACGCAGTATTTT. Its protein product is CASSLRRYGTDTQYF. Based on the CDR3 plus reference TRBV5-6 and TRBJ2-3, the full variable domain is DAGVTQSPTHLIKTRGQQVTLRCSPKSGHDTVSWYQQALGQGPQFIFQYYEEEERQRGNFPDRFSGHQFPNYSSELNVNALLLGDSALYLCASSLRRYGTDTQYFGPGTRLTVL.

There are a few counts of this clone. V is TRBV2 and J is TRBJ2-3; 12 bases are shared with TRBD2. J lost 5 bases, V lost 2 bases, and 5 bases had no gene match. This CDR3 comprises 16 residues. Germline V gene data show CDR1 as SNHLY and CDR2 as FYNNEI. The CDR3 reads CASSELAGGLGDTQYF. CDR3 coding DNA: TGTGCCAGCAGTGAACTAGCGGGGGGGCTTGGAGATACGCAGTATTTT.

The rearrangement uses TRBV6-1 and TRBJ2-5; possibly TRBD1 for D (6 bases). Germline CDR1 MNHNS, CDR2 SASEGT. V was trimmed by 2 bases and J by 5 bases, leaving 12 bases between them. The CDR3 runs 14 residues. The CDR3 nucleotides read TGTGCCAGCAGTGAAATACAGGGACGGGAGACCCAGTACTTC. This encodes CASSEIQGRETQYF.

The chain employs TRBV19 and TRBJ2-5; D might be TRBD2 (7 bases). Trimming stripped 5 bases from V and 5 bases from J, with 18 bases between. The CDR3 is made up of 15 amino acids. Germline assignment: CDR1 LNHDA and CDR2 SQIVND (reference sequence). As DNA, the CDR3 is TGTGCCAGTAGTGACTACGGGGGGCCGCGGGAGACCCAGTACTTC. Translating it yields CASSDYGGPRETQYF. Full variable domain (rest looked up from reference TRBV19 and TRBJ2-5): DGGITQSPKYLFRKEGQNVTLSCEQNLNHDAMYWYRQDPGQGLRLIYYSQIVNDFQKGDIAEGYSVSREKKESFPLTVTSAQKNPTAFYLCASSDYGGPRETQYFGPGTRLLVL.

The CDR3, as DNA: TGCAGCGTCAGAGCAGGGGGCAAGGGCACTGAAGCTTTCTTT. Protein sequence: CSVRAGGKGTEAFF. The rearrangement joins TRBV29-1 to TRBJ1-1; 8 nucleotides line up with TRBD1. The V and J ends lost 6 bases and 4 bases, in that order; junction bases with no gene match: 10. The CDR3 runs 14 residues. In germline, CDR1 is SQVTM, CDR2 ANQGSEA.

The count of this clone is one. This sequence joins TRBV5-4 and TRBJ2-7; D is possibly TRBD2 (6 bases). The CDR3 runs to 14 residues. V lost 0 bases and J lost 2, with 9 bases in between. CDR1 is SGHNT, CDR2 YYREEE, per germline (reference sequence). CDR3: CASSLELAAYEQYF. The CDR3 coding sequence is TGTGCCAGCAGCTTGGAACTAGCTGCCTACGAGCAGTACTTC.

The chain employs TRBV19 and TRBJ2-3; 8 nucleotides agree with TRBD1. Looked up from germline, CDR1 is LNHDA and CDR2 is SQIVND (reference sequence). J was trimmed by 6 bases and V by 3 bases; bases with no gene match: 8. The CDR3 sequence is 15 residues long. CDR3 nucleotides: TGTGCCAGTAGTATCTCCAGGGGGCGATGGGATACGCAGTATTTT. Its protein is CASSISRGRWDTQYF. The full variable domain, rest sourced from reference TRBV19 and TRBJ2-3, is DGGITQSPKYLFRKEGQNVTLSCEQNLNHDAMYWYRQDPGQGLRLIYYSQIVNDFQKGDIAEGYSVSREKKESFPLTVTSAQKNPTAFYLCASSISRGRWDTQYFGPGTRLTVL.

This clone was detected a few times. This chain uses TRBV19 with TRBJ2-3; D possibly corresponds to TRBD2 (7 bases). The CDR3 contains 13 residues. Germline V gives CDR1 LNHDA, CDR2 SQIVND (reference sequence). V lost 7 bases to trimming and J lost 4 bases, with 12 bases between them. The CDR3 DNA reads TGTGCCAGTACCGAGGGGGGGTCAGATACGCAGTATTTT. This encodes CASTEGGSDTQYF.

The V and J genes are TRBV28 and TRBJ1-4, with unresolved D. The CDR3 runs to 13 residues. V was trimmed by 8 bases and J by 4 bases, leaving 11 bases between them. Germline V CDR1 and CDR2: MDHEN, SYDVKM. The CDR3 sequence: CASLGGNNEKLFF. CDR3 bases: TGTGCCAGCCTTGGAGGGAATAATGAAAAACTGTTTTTT.

The chain links TRBV7-9 to TRBJ1-5; no clear D. The CDR3 runs 16 residues. CDR1 SEHNR and CDR2 FQNEAQ come from the germline V gene (reference sequence). Trimming pared 4 bases from V and 0 bases from J, leaving 13 bases between. This chain's CDR3 is CASSSEGKYSNQPQHF. CDR3 DNA: TGTGCCAGCAGCTCCGAGGGAAAATATAGCAATCAGCCCCAGCATTTT. Full variable domain (outside the CDR3, taken from reference TRBV7-9 and TRBJ1-5): DTGVSQNPRHKITKRGQNVTFRCDPISEHNRLYWYRQTLGQGPEFLTYFQNEAQLEKSRLLSDRFSAERPKGSFSTLEIQRTEQGDSAMYLCASSSEGKYSNQPQHFGDGTRLSIL.

The rearrangement joins TRBV9 to TRBJ2-3, with 11 bases fitting TRBD1. CDR3 length: 17 amino acids. The germline V gene encodes CDR1 SGDLS and CDR2 YYNGEE. V dropped 3 bases and J dropped 0; count of bases not matched to a gene: 6. CDR3 residues: CASSAVDRGPSTDTQYF. The CDR3 DNA sequence: TGTGCCAGCAGCGCCGTGGACAGGGGGCCTAGCACAGATACGCAGTATTTT.

This clone was seen once. The chain carries TRBV10-2 and TRBJ1-6; D is uncertain. CDR3 length: 17 amino acids. V lost 5 bases and J 6 bases, leaving 20 bases between the germline ends. Germline loops: CDR1 WSHSY, CDR2 SAAADI. CDR3 DNA: TGCGCCAGCAGTCCCCAAACCACCGGGAAAGTTAATTCACCCCTCCACTTT. It encodes CASSPQTTGKVNSPLHF.

The sample holds one count of this clone. The chain carries TRBV5-1 and TRBJ2-7; D is possibly TRBD1 (6 bases). Germline CDR1 is SGHRS and CDR2 is YFSETQ. V gave up 1 base and J gave up 4 bases, with 33 bases separating them. The CDR3 has 21 residues. The CDR3 region is CASSLWNSSQNRATPQYEQYF. DNA of the CDR3: TGCGCCAGCAGCTTGTGGAATAGTTCCCAAAACAGGGCCACCCCCCAATACGAGCAGTACTTC.

The chain links TRBV27 to TRBJ2-7; D gene uncertain. The germline CDR1 and CDR2 sequences are MNHEY and SMNVEV (reference sequence). Trimming cost V 2 bases and J 4 bases, with 12 bases left between them. The CDR3 has 14 amino acids. This CDR3 is CASSLNGYLYEQYF. The DNA of the CDR3 is TGTGCCAGCAGTTTAAACGGGTACCTATACGAGCAGTACTTC.

The V call is TRBV4-2, the J call TRBJ2-3; TRBD2 agrees at 10 bases. The V gene end was trimmed by 4 bases and the J gene end by 3 bases; junction bases not matched to a gene: 10. Germline V gene data show CDR1 as LGHNA and CDR2 as YNFKEQ. This CDR3 comprises 17 residues. The CDR3 DNA reads TGTGCCAGCAGCCTAACCGGGAGCGGGGGGGGGACAGATACGCAGTATTTT. Translated, it gives CASSLTGSGGGTDTQYF.